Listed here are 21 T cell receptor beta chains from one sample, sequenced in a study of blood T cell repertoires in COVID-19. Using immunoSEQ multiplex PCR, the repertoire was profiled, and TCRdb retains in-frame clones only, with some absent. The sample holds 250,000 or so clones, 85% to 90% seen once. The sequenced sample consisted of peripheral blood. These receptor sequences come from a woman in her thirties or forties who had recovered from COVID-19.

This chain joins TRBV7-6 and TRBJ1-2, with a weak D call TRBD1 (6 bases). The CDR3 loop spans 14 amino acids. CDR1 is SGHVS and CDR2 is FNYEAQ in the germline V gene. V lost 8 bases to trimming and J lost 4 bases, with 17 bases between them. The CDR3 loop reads CASGYREKPYGYTF. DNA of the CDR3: TGTGCCAGCGGCTACAGGGAGAAACCCTATGGCTACACCTTC.

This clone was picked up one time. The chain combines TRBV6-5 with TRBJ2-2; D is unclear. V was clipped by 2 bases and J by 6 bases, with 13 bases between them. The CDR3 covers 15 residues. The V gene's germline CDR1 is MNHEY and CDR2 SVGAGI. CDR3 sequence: CASSYEPTTAGELFF. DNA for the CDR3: TGTGCCAGCAGTTACGAACCGACAACCGCCGGGGAGCTGTTTTTT.

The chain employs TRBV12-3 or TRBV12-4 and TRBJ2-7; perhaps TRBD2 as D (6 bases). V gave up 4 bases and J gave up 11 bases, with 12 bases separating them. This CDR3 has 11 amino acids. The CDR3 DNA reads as TGTGCCAGCAGTTACGGCGGGACGGAGTACTTC. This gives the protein CASSYGGTEYF.

The CDR3 loop is CARSHKLMGATEAFF. CDR3 DNA sequence: TGTGCCAGAAGCCACAAGTTGATGGGGGCGACTGAAGCTTTCTTT. This chain links TRBV5-3 with TRBJ1-1, with a possible D match to TRBD1 (6 bases). TRBV5-3 is marked as an open reading frame, function uncertain. The germline V and J ends were trimmed by 4 bases and 5 bases, with 18 bases remaining between them. The CDR3 length is 15 residues.

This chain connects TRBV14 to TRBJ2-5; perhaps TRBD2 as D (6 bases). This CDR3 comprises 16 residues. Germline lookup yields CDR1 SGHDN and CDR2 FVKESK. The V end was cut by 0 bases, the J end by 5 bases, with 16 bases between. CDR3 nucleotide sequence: TGTGCCAGCAGCCAAGATACTAGCTGGGAGTGGGAGACCCAGTACTTC. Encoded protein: CASSQDTSWEWETQYF. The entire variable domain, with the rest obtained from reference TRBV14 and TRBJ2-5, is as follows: EAGVTQFPSHSVIEKGQTVTLRCDPISGHDNLYWYRRVMGKEIKFLLHFVKESKQDESGMPNNRFLAERTGGTYSTLKVQPAELEDSGVYFCASSQDTSWEWETQYFGPGTRLLVL.

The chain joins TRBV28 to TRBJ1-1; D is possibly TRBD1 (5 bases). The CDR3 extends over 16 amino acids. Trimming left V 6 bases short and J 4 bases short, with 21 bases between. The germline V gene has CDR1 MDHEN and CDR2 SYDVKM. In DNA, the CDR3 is TGTGCCAGCAGCGCCACAGGCCGAAGCCTTATCACTGAAGCTTTCTTT. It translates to CASSATGRSLITEAFF.

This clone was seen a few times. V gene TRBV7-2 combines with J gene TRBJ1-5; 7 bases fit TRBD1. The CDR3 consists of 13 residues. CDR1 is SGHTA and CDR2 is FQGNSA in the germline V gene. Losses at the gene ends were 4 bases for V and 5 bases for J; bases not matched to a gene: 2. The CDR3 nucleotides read TGTGCCAGCAGCTATCAGGGGGATCAGCCCCAGCATTTT. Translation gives CASSYQGDQPQHF.

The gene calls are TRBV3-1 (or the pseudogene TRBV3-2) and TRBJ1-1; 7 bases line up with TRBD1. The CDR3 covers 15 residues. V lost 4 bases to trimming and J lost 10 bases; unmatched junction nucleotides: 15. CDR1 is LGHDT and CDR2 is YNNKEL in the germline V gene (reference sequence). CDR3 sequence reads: CASSPQLGTAGGAFF. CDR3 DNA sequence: TGTGCCAGCAGCCCGCAACTTGGGACAGCCGGAGGAGCTTTCTTT.

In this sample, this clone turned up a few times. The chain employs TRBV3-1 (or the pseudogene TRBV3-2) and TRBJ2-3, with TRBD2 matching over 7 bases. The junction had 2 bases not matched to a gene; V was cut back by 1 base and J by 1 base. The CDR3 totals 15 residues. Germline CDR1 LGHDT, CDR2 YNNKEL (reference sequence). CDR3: CASSQGTRGTDTQYF. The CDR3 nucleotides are TGTGCCAGCAGCCAAGGGACTAGAGGCACAGATACGCAGTATTTT.

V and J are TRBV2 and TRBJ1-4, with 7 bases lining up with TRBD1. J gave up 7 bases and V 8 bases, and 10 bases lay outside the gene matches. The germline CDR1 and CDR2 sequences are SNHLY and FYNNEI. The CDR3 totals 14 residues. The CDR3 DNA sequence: TGTGCCAGCGGAAAGACAGGGAGTGGTGAAAAACTGTTTTTT. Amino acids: CASGKTGSGEKLFF.

Here the CDR3 DNA reads TGCGCCAGCACATCAGGCTCCTCTGGAAACACCATATATTTT. Protein: CASTSGSSGNTIYF. V is TRBV10-2 and J is TRBJ1-3; no clear D. CDR3 length equals 14 residues. The germline V gene has CDR1 WSHSY and CDR2 SAAADI. The V gene lost 7 bases and the J gene lost 0 bases, with 10 bases spanning the gap.

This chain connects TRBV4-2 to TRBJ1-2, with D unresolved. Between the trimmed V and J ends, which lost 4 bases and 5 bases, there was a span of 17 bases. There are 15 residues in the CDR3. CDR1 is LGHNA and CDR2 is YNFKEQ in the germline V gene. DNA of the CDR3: TGTGCCAGCAGCCTACAAGACACGTGGCTTTATGGCTACACCTTC. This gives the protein CASSLQDTWLYGYTF.

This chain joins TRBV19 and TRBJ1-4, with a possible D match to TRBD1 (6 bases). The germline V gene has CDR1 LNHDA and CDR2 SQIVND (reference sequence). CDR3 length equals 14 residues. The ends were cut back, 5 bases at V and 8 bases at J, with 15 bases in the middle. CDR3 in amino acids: CASSRQVTGEKLFF. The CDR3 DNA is TGTGCCAGTAGTCGACAGGTCACAGGCGAAAAACTGTTTTTT.

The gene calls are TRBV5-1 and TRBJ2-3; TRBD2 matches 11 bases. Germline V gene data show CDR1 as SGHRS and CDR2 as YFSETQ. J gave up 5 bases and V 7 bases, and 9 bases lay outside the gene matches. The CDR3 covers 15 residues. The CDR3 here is CASASSGGVLDTQYF. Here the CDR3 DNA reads TGCGCCAGCGCTAGTAGCGGGGGGGTTTTAGATACGCAGTATTTT.

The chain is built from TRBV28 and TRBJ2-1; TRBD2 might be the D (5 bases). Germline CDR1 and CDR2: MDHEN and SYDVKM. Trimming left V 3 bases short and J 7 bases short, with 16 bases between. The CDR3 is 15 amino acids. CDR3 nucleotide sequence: TGTGCCAGCAGTTTGACTGCCCGAGGGTTAAATGAGCAGTTCTTC. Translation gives CASSLTARGLNEQFF.

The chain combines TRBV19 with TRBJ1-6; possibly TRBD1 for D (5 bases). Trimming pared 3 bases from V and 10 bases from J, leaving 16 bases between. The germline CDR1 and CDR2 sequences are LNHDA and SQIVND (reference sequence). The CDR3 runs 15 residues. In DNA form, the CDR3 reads TGTGCCAGTAGTATCTTCAGGGTAGGCGCGTCACCCCTCCACTTT. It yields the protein CASSIFRVGASPLHF. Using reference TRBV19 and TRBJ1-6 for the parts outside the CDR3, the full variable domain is DGGITQSPKYLFRKEGQNVTLSCEQNLNHDAMYWYRQDPGQGLRLIYYSQIVNDFQKGDIAEGYSVSREKKESFPLTVTSAQKNPTAFYLCASSIFRVGASPLHFGNGTRLTVT.

DNA for the CDR3: TGTGCCAGTAGTATTGAGGGCGGGGAGCTGTTTTTT. It specifies CASSIEGGELFF. The rearrangement uses TRBV19 and TRBJ2-2, with a possible D match to TRBD2 (5 bases). The germline gives CDR1 LNHDA, CDR2 SQIVND (reference sequence). The V gene lost 3 bases and the J gene lost 7 bases, with 6 bases spanning the gap. The CDR3 consists of 12 residues.

For the CDR3, the DNA is TGTGCCAGCAGTCGTGGCAGGGGGTTAGAGCAGTACGTC. Amino acid sequence: CASSRGRGLEQYV. The chain is built from TRBV12-3 or TRBV12-4 and TRBJ2-7; 7 bases fit TRBD1. This CDR3 has 13 residues. Trimming removed 5 bases from V and 7 bases from J; junction bases left unmatched: 8.

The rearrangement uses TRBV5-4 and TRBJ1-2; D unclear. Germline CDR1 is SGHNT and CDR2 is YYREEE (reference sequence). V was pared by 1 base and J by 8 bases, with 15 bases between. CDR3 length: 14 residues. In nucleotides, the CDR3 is TGTGCCAGCAGCTTGTCAAGCGCTTCGGGGGGCTACACCTTC. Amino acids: CASSLSSASGGYTF.

The CDR3 DNA reads TGTGCCATCAGTGTAACCGGGGACTACGAGCAGTACTTC. As protein: CAISVTGDYEQYF. The genes are TRBV10-3 and TRBJ2-7; maybe TRBD2 (5 bases). Trimming removed 4 bases at V and 3 bases at J, with 10 bases between. The CDR3 is made up of 13 amino acids. Looked up from germline, CDR1 is ENHRY and CDR2 is SYGVKD.

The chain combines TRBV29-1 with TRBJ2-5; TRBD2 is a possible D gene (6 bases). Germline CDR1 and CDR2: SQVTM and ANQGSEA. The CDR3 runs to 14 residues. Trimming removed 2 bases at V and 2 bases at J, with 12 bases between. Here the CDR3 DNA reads TGCAGCGTTGAATGGGCGGGGAAACAAGAGACCCAGTACTTC. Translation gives CSVEWAGKQETQYF.